A selection of T cell receptor beta chains follows, all from one sample in a study of T cells expressing NK-cell markers. TCRdb reprocessed the 5' RACE reads; each CDR3 protein has one entry and no DNA is given. The listing records about 300,000 distinct CDR3 sequences. The sequenced sample was blood T cells: a sorted CD56 or NKG2C T cell subset, CD4+ or CD8+ T cells, or bulk PBMC T cells (not recorded which). The receptors were gathered from a woman between 18 and 70 years old in good health. Both conserved end residues are part of each CDR3.

>TRBV24-1|TRBJ2-3
CATSDWTSGSTDTQYF
>TRBV3-1|TRBJ1-4
CASSQVGGPNEKLFF
>TRBV12-3/TRBV12-4|TRBJ2-7
CASSPPLARQGAYEQYF
>TRBV7-2|TRBJ2-2
CASTPGRPAGELFF
>TRBV28|TRBJ2-3
CASSLVGEGTDTQYF
>TRBV20-1|TRBJ2-1
CSASPSPGSYNEQFF
>TRBV6-1|TRBJ1-4
CASSRTAHNEKLFF
>TRBV5-1|TRBJ1-4
CASSLDPGAAGNEKLFF
>TRBV14|TRBJ1-1
CASSPKMPTEAFF
>TRBV11-2|TRBJ2-3
CASSLVGFGTGNTDTQYF
>TRBV15|TRBJ1-2
CATSRNPNYGYTF
>TRBV10-3|TRBJ2-5
CAISESSGTRETQYF
>TRBV4-3|TRBJ2-1
CASSQDYATSVYNEQFF
>TRBV12-3/TRBV12-4|TRBJ1-2
CASSRGQPFNYGYTF
>TRBV5-1|TRBJ1-5
CASSLSGGSNQPQHF
>TRBV6-1|TRBJ1-3
CASEAPSSGNTIYF
>TRBV7-2|TRBJ2-2
CASSRRQDIGGELFF
>TRBV4-3|TRBJ1-6
CASSADGYNSPLHF
>TRBV12-3/TRBV12-4|TRBJ1-1
CASSILMNTEAFF
>TRBV7-9|TRBJ2-7
CASSPTGRNEQYF
>TRBV19|TRBJ2-1
CASKGGRNINEQFF
>TRBV6-1|TRBJ2-7
CASSPGLAGGNYEQYF
>TRBV12-5|TRBJ1-2
CASGLVPDLYGYTF
>TRBV18|TRBJ2-7
CASSPDRAEQYF
>TRBV30|TRBJ2-6
CAWSVRASGISSGANVLTF
>TRBV5-1|TRBJ1-2
CASSLDGSPNYGYTF